Sequencing of this TCR beta chain was carried out in a study of T cells in Graves' hyperthyroidism and ophthalmopathy. This clonotype was counted only a few times. It was RNA transcripts that yielded the amplified TCR beta CDR3 regions. TCR CDR3 underwent first-round RT-PCR with the HTBI primer set. One entry per CDR3 protein, called by TCRdb with MiXCR from the multiplex PCR reads. The sample lists about half a million distinct CDR3 sequences; 20% to 25% were seen once. The receptor was isolated from a young man with Graves' hyperthyroidism. Sequenced material: blood.

The CDR3, as DNA: TGTGCCAGCAAAAGAAGGACAGGGATCGAGCAGTACTTC. It is translated as CASKRRTGIEQYF. This chain connects TRBV28 to TRBJ2-7; 8 nucleotides align to TRBD1. The CDR3 has 13 residues. The junction had 8 bases not matched to a gene; V was cut back by 7 bases and J by 6 bases. CDR1 and CDR2 from the germline V gene are MDHEN and SYDVKM. The full variable domain, in which reference TRBV28 and TRBJ2-7 provide the parts outside the CDR3, is DVKVTQSSRYLVKRTGEKVFLECVQDMDHENMFWYRQDPGLGLRLIYFSYDVKMKEKGDIPEGYSVSREKKERFSLILESASTNQTSMYLCASKRRTGIEQYFGPGTRLTVT.